This is a list of T cell receptor beta chains from one sample in a study of response to subunit inactivated influenza vaccine. One entry per CDR3 protein, called by TCRdb with MiXCR from the RT-PCR reads. The sample holds 860,000 or so distinct CDR3 sequences, around 21% seen once. Sequences were derived from PBMCs from blood, sampled roughly 5 days after vaccination. The receptors stem from a man between 50 and 59 years old who received an inactivated influenza vaccine. Both conserved end residues are part of each CDR3. The D gene is left open where the match is weak. Expanded clones are given a class, and other clones once, few, many or no size at all.

>few|TRBV11-3|-|TRBJ2-1
TGTGCCAGCAGCTCCCGGCCCCGTCCAGAATGGAGGGCGGACTCCTACAATGAGCAGTTCTTC
CASSSRPRPEWRADSYNEQFF
>few|TRBV7-6|-|TRBJ2-2
TGTGCCAGCAGCCCTACCCCCGGCAGTAAGAACACCGGGGAGCTGTTTTTT
CASSPTPGSKNTGELFF
>-|TRBV4-3|TRBD2|TRBJ2-1
TGCGCCAGCAGCCAAGATCTAGGGGTGACTAGCCCCAGGCAGTTCTTC
CASSQDLGVTSPRQFF
>-|TRBV20-1|-|TRBJ1-5
TGCAGTGCCGGGTATCAGCCCCAGCATTTT
CSAGYQPQHF
>-|TRBV4-2|TRBD2|TRBJ2-1
TGTGCCAGCAGCCAAGATCCCGGTACGGGAGGACAGCAGTTCTTC
CASSQDPGTGGQQFF
>-|TRBV5-1|TRBD2|TRBJ2-5
TGCGCCAGCCGATCAGGACTAGCGGGAGGGCAAGAGACCCAGTACTTC
CASRSGLAGGQETQYF
>few|TRBV7-8|-|TRBJ2-7
TGTGCCAGCAGCACCCTCGGTGCGGGGGCTGACGAGCAGTACTTC
CASSTLGAGADEQYF
>-|TRBV20-1|TRBD1|TRBJ2-1
TGCAGTGCTGGGACAGGGAACCCAAGCTCCTACAATGAGCAGTTCTTC
CSAGTGNPSSYNEQFF
>-|TRBV7-2|-|TRBJ2-1
TGTGCCAGCAGCTCAAATAGCAATGAGCAGTTCTTC
CASSSNSNEQFF
>few|TRBV24-1|TRBD2|TRBJ2-1
TGTGCCACCAGTGATCTGACTAGCGGGGGGCCTGAGCAGTTCTTC
CATSDLTSGGPEQFF
>-|TRBV6-2/TRBV6-3|-|TRBJ2-5
TGTGCCAGCAGTTACCGATCCGCGGGGGCGATTCAGTACCAAGAGACCCAGTACTTC
CASSYRSAGAIQYQETQYF
>few|TRBV27|-|TRBJ1-4
TGTGCCAGCAGTTTATTCACAGGGACTAATGAAAAACTGTTTTTT
CASSLFTGTNEKLFF
>few|TRBV4-2|-|TRBJ2-3
TGTGCCAGCAGCCAAGGAGCGGAGTTCACAGATACGCAGTATTTT
CASSQGAEFTDTQYF
>few|TRBV18|TRBD2|TRBJ2-1
TGTGCCAGCTCACATAGCGGGAGCCCCCCGGTTGAGCAGTTCTTC
CASSHSGSPPVEQFF
>-|TRBV7-6|-|TRBJ1-4
TGTGCCAGCAGCTTAATGACAGAGAATGAAAAACTGTTTTTT
CASSLMTENEKLFF
>few|TRBV6-1|-|TRBJ2-5
TGTGCCAGCAGCTCACCCGCGGGGGCGCAAGAGACCCAGTACTTC
CASSSPAGAQETQYF
>-|TRBV9|-|TRBJ1-1
TGTGCCAGCAACGTAGATGGGACCTACACTGAAGCTTTCTTT
CASNVDGTYTEAFF
>few|TRBV4-3|-|TRBJ2-3
TGCGCCAGCAGCCAAGAACCCCGGGGGTGGTCTGCCACAGATACGCAGTATTTT
CASSQEPRGWSATDTQYF
>many|TRBV12-3/TRBV12-4|-|TRBJ1-1
TGTGCCAGCAGTTCCTGGGACGGTGGGACTGAAGCTTTCTTT
CASSSWDGGTEAFF
>once|TRBV6-2/TRBV6-3|-|TRBJ2-6
TGTGCCAGCAGTTATTCCCTCCACAGCTCTGGGGCCAACGTCCTGACTTTC
CASSYSLHSSGANVLTF
>-|TRBV24-1|-|TRBJ2-2
TGTGCCACCAGTGCCGGTGGGGAGCTGTTTTTT
CATSAGGELFF
>-|TRBV6-2/TRBV6-3|-|TRBJ2-7
TGTGCCAGCAGTCCGCCGTTAGCGCAGACCACCTACGAGCAGTACTTC
CASSPPLAQTTYEQYF
>few|TRBV5-1|-|TRBJ2-5
TGCGCCAGCAGCATACTAGGGGCGGATCAAGAGACCCAGTACTTC
CASSILGADQETQYF
>few|TRBV12-3/TRBV12-4|-|TRBJ2-1
TGTGCCAGCAGTGACAAAACATATTCCCGCCAGGCGCAGTTCTTC
CASSDKTYSRQAQFF
>-|TRBV7-9|-|TRBJ1-4
TGTGCCAGCAGCGCCCTCCGGTTGTCAACTAATGAAAAACTGTTTTTT
CASSALRLSTNEKLFF
>-|TRBV19|-|TRBJ1-2
TGTGCCAGTAGTATCGACTGGACCGTTAACTATGGCTACACCTTC
CASSIDWTVNYGYTF
>-|TRBV15|TRBD2|TRBJ2-7
TGTGCCACCAGCAGAGATCGAGCGGGGTACGCCGAGCAGTACTTC
CATSRDRAGYAEQYF